The 28 T cell receptor beta chains presented below share a single source sample, sequenced in a study of shared T cell receptors in the human thymus. This table comes from immunoSEQ multiplex PCR, and its TCRdb copy is limited to in-frame clones, with some not included. Seen here are roughly 700,000 clones, around 89% observed once, and the top ten hold around 0.0099%. The sample also formed part of further work on human thymus T cells.

Sequenced: thymocytes. The source is a boy younger than two with a congenital heart defect.

The rearrangement uses TRBV30 and TRBJ2-1; 8 nucleotides align to TRBD2. Germline CDR1 reads GTSNPN; CDR2 reads SVGIG (reference sequence). The V and J ends lost 4 bases and 7 bases, in that order; junction bases with no gene match: 12. This CDR3 spans 15 amino acids. The CDR3 DNA reads TGTGCCTGGACCACGTCTTCGGGAGGGCCGAATGAGCAGTTCTTC. This codes for CAWTTSSGGPNEQFF.

The table lists this clone with a count of one. This rearrangement joins TRBV2 to TRBJ2-7, with 16 bases that match TRBD2. Trimming took 5 bases from V and 7 from J; bases not matched to a gene: 20. The length of the CDR3 is 20 residues. The germline V gene has CDR1 SNHLY and CDR2 FYNNEI. CDR3 amino acids: CASSPVPGTSGRDWVREQYF. The CDR3 coding sequence is TGTGCCAGCAGTCCTGTCCCCGGGACTAGCGGGAGGGATTGGGTCAGGGAGCAGTACTTC.

DNA for the CDR3: TGTGCCAGCAGGGACAGGGGGGACATTCAGTACTTC. Encoded protein: CASRDRGDIQYF. The J gene is TRBJ2-4, the V gene TRBV2, with 10 bases lining up with TRBD1. The V segment lost 6 bases and the J segment 8 bases; nucleotides outside the gene matches: 1. CDR1 and CDR2 from the germline V gene are SNHLY and FYNNEI. The CDR3 sequence is 12 residues long.

The V call is TRBV4-3, the J call TRBJ2-3; D is perhaps TRBD2 (5 bases). Germline CDR1 LGHNA, CDR2 YSLEER. CDR3 length: 17 amino acids. V dropped 5 bases and J dropped 5 bases, with 23 bases sitting between them. The CDR3 DNA reads TGCGCCAGCAGCTATAAAGCGGCGGGTGTTCTGGAAGATACGCAGTATTTT. Encoded protein: CASSYKAAGVLEDTQYF.

The chain recombines TRBV27 with TRBJ2-2; 8 bases match TRBD2. The length of the CDR3 is 15 residues. Germline CDR1 MNHEY, CDR2 SMNVEV (reference sequence). With 8 bases clipped from V and 5 bases from J, the junction kept 10 bases outside the gene matches. The CDR3 spells CASVPDGRGTGELFF. The CDR3, as DNA: TGTGCCAGCGTACCGGACGGGAGGGGTACCGGGGAGCTGTTTTTT.

The V gene is TRBV15, the J gene TRBJ2-1, with 15 positions matching TRBD2. Trimming cost V 1 base and J 8 bases; bases outside gene matches: 6. Germline assignment: CDR1 LNHNV and CDR2 YYDKDF (reference sequence). The CDR3 has 17 residues. CDR3 nucleotides: TGTGCCACCAGCAGAGGGCAGGGACTAGCGGGAGGATATGAGCAGTTCTTC. It codes for CATSRGQGLAGGYEQFF. Supplemented by reference TRBV15 and TRBJ2-1, the full variable domain reads DAMVIQNPRYQVTQFGKPVTLSCSQTLNHNVMYWYQQKSSQAPKLLFHYYDKDFNNEADTPDNFQSRRPNTSFCFLDIRSPGLGDTAMYLCATSRGQGLAGGYEQFFGPGTRLTVL.

This chain uses TRBV15 with TRBJ1-2; a weak D match, TRBD1 (5 bases). The germline V and J ends were trimmed by 3 bases and 5 bases, with 13 bases remaining between them. Looked up from germline, CDR1 is LNHNV and CDR2 is YYDKDF (reference sequence). The CDR3 loop spans 14 amino acids. The CDR3 sequence is CATSRDTGFYGYTF. The CDR3, as DNA: TGTGCCACCAGCAGGGATACAGGTTTTTATGGCTACACCTTC. Combining the CDR3 with reference TRBV15 and TRBJ1-2 gives the whole variable domain DAMVIQNPRYQVTQFGKPVTLSCSQTLNHNVMYWYQQKSSQAPKLLFHYYDKDFNNEADTPDNFQSRRPNTSFCFLDIRSPGLGDTAMYLCATSRDTGFYGYTFGSGTRLTVV.

The chain employs TRBV5-1 and TRBJ2-7; TRBD1 matches at 8 bases. The length of the CDR3 is 18 residues. J lost 2 bases, V lost 1 base, and 14 bases had no gene match. The germline gives CDR1 SGHRS, CDR2 YFSETQ. This chain's CDR3 is CASSLRFQGAGPTYEQYF. Here the CDR3 DNA reads TGCGCCAGCAGCTTGAGGTTCCAGGGGGCCGGGCCCACCTACGAGCAGTACTTC.

The V and J genes are TRBV7-6 and TRBJ2-3; TRBD1 aligns across 7 bases. Looked up from germline, CDR1 is SGHVS and CDR2 is FNYEAQ. The ends lost 2 bases at V and 4 bases at J; junction bases unmatched: 6. The CDR3 contains 15 residues. This chain's CDR3 is CASSLYDRVADTQYF. CDR3 sequence (DNA): TGTGCCAGCAGCTTATATGACAGGGTCGCAGATACGCAGTATTTT.

The chain recombines TRBV12-5 with TRBJ2-3; 12 bases line up with TRBD2. The CDR3 totals 17 residues. Germline V CDR1 and CDR2: LGHNT, FRNRAP. The J segment lost 4 bases and the V segment lost 3 bases, leaving 8 bases of the junction unmatched. The CDR3, as DNA: TGTGCTAGTGGTTTATCCGCGACTAGCGGGAGAGCAGATACGCAGTATTTT. It codes for CASGLSATSGRADTQYF.

The rearrangement links TRBV2 to TRBJ1-2, with a weak D call TRBD1 (6 bases). V was shortened by 1 base and J by 3 bases, with 21 bases between the two germline ends. CDR3 length: 18 residues. Germline CDR1 reads SNHLY; CDR2 reads FYNNEI. CDR3 DNA: TGTGCCAGCAGTGAAGTCGCTCCCCGGGGGGCAGAGGACTATGGCTACACCTTC. Translated, it gives CASSEVAPRGAEDYGYTF.

The chain has TRBV4-3 and TRBJ2-3; a weak D match, TRBD2 (6 bases). The CDR3 runs 21 residues. Trimming left V 0 bases short and J 5 bases short, with 30 bases between. Germline V gene sequence: CDR1 LGHNA, CDR2 YSLEER. This chain's CDR3 is CASSQEIGRVSAGNARDTQYF. The CDR3, as DNA: TGCGCCAGCAGCCAAGAAATAGGGCGAGTGTCCGCGGGAAATGCGAGAGATACGCAGTATTTT.

In its sample, this clone was seen a few times. The J gene is TRBJ2-5, the V gene TRBV5-1, with 9 positions matching TRBD2. Looked up from germline, CDR1 is SGHRS and CDR2 is YFSETQ. V was clipped by 4 bases and J by 6 bases; unmatched bases: 13. CDR3 length: 16 amino acids. Written as DNA, the CDR3 is TGCGCCAGCAGCCCGGGCAGTAGCGGGAGTAGCAAGACCCAGTACTTC. Protein: CASSPGSSGSSKTQYF.

V is TRBV28 and J is TRBJ2-1; 11 positions match TRBD2. CDR1 MDHEN and CDR2 SYDVKM come from the germline V gene. The CDR3 extends over 14 amino acids. The junction had 6 bases not matched to a gene; V was cut back by 5 bases and J by 9 bases. CDR3 in amino acids: CASSRTSGYTEQFF. The CDR3 nucleotides are TGTGCCAGCAGTCGGACTAGCGGGTATACTGAGCAGTTCTTC.

V gene TRBV15 combines with J gene TRBJ1-1; no clear D. With 11 bases removed from V and 4 bases from J, the gap between germline ends came to 26 bases. Germline V gene lookup returns CDR1 LNHNV and CDR2 YYDKDF (reference sequence). CDR3 size: 16 residues. CDR3 coding DNA: TGTGCCCTCCGGCCTGCTATCAACGCGGGGAGCACTGAAGCTTTCTTT. Amino acid sequence: CALRPAINAGSTEAFF.

The chain links TRBV7-9 to TRBJ1-1; D is unclear. Germline CDR1 and CDR2: SEHNR and FQNEAQ (reference sequence). Trimming removed 2 bases from V and 7 bases from J, with 17 bases in between. The CDR3 runs 15 residues. The DNA of the CDR3 is TGTGCCAGCAGCTTAAAATGGAGACGTCCTGATGAAGCTTTCTTT. Translated, it gives CASSLKWRRPDEAFF.

DNA for the CDR3: TGCGCCAGCAGTGATTGGAGGGGATCCTACAATGAGCAGTTCTTC. Translation: CASSDWRGSYNEQFF. The chain combines TRBV10-1 with TRBJ2-1; perhaps TRBD2 as D (6 bases). V was clipped by 3 bases and J by 1 base, with 10 bases between them. The CDR3 has 15 amino acids. CDR1 and CDR2 from the germline V gene are WNHNN and SYGVQD (reference sequence).

The chain recombines TRBV2 with TRBJ2-5, with no clear D. Germline-derived CDR1 and CDR2 are SNHLY and FYNNEI. With 5 bases removed from V and 7 bases from J, the gap between germline ends came to 11 bases. This CDR3 spans 12 amino acids. CDR3 sequence (DNA): TGTGCCAGCAGTCCCGCCCGGAGGACCCAGTACTTC. The encoded protein is CASSPARRTQYF. Full variable domain (remainder filled in from reference TRBV2 and TRBJ2-5): EPEVTQTPSHQVTQMGQEVILRCVPISNHLYFYWYRQILGQKVEFLVSFYNNEISEKSEIFDDQFSVERPDGSNFTLKIRSTKLEDSAMYFCASSPARRTQYFGPGTRLLVL.

The chain combines TRBV7-2 with TRBJ2-1, with 12 bases matching TRBD1. Trimming took 3 bases from V and 12 from J; bases not matched to a gene: 9. CDR1 and CDR2 from the germline V gene are SGHTA and FQGNSA. The CDR3 runs 15 residues. For the CDR3, the DNA is TGTGCCAGCAGCTTGGGGGGACAGGGGGCGACGGGGCAGTTCTTC. Its protein is CASSLGGQGATGQFF.

This clone occurred a few times. V and J are TRBV13 and TRBJ1-5; D gene uncertain. The CDR3 covers 14 residues. The V and J ends lost 2 bases and 6 bases respectively, with 11 bases between them. Germline V gene data show CDR1 as PRHDT and CDR2 as FYEKMQ (reference sequence). The CDR3 DNA follows: TGTGCCAGCAGCTTACGGGGAGCGGGTCAGCCCCAGCATTTT. This translates into CASSLRGAGQPQHF.

The rearrangement joins TRBV21-1 to TRBJ1-2. TRBV21-1 is annotated as a pseudogene. The CDR3 covers 15 residues. The CDR3 nucleotides read TGTGCCAGCAGCAAAGCGCTCAAGGCTCAGCGAGGCTACACCTTC. This encodes CASSKALKAQRGYTF.

This clone has only one observation. The CDR3 is CASSPLDRQYYEQYF. The CDR3 DNA follows: TGCGCCAGCAGCCCCTTAGACCGACAATACTACGAGCAGTACTTC. The V gene is TRBV4-1, the J gene TRBJ2-7; D gene ambiguous. V lost 4 bases to trimming and J lost 3 bases, with 16 bases between them. The CDR3 spans 15 residues. Per the germline V gene, CDR1 is MGHRA and CDR2 is YSYEKL.

The chain has TRBV19 and TRBJ2-2; 11 bases map to TRBD1. Trimming removed 1 base from V and 2 bases from J; junction bases left unmatched: 3. The CDR3 has 17 amino acids. Germline assignment: CDR1 LNHDA and CDR2 SQIVND (reference sequence). CDR3 nucleotides: TGTGCCAGTAGTATAGGGACAGGGGGCATAAACACCGGGGAGCTGTTTTTT. Protein: CASSIGTGGINTGELFF.

This chain joins TRBV4-3 and TRBJ2-5, with 12 bases matching TRBD2. The trim removed 0 bases at V and 3 bases at J, leaving 14 bases unmatched. There are 20 residues in the CDR3. Germline values: CDR1 LGHNA, CDR2 YSLEER. CDR3 protein: CASSQDRLAGGPTGEETQYF. In DNA form, the CDR3 reads TGCGCCAGCAGCCAAGACAGGCTAGCGGGAGGGCCGACGGGTGAAGAGACCCAGTACTTC.

The CDR3 coding sequence is TGTGCCAGCGGGCGGGGGCAACCCTACGAGCAGTACTTC. As protein: CASGRGQPYEQYF. The rearrangement joins TRBV6-1 to TRBJ2-7, with a tentative D call TRBD2 (7 bases). The V gene lost 8 bases and the J gene lost 2 bases, with 13 bases spanning the gap. The CDR3 has 13 amino acids. Germline V lookup: CDR1 MNHNS, CDR2 SASEGT.

The chain has TRBV7-9 and TRBJ2-5; 7 bases line up with TRBD1. J gave up 4 bases and V 1 base, and 9 bases lay outside the gene matches. CDR1 SEHNR and CDR2 FQNEAQ come from the germline V gene (reference sequence). This CDR3 region has 16 residues. CDR3 sequence reads: CASSLDVTGVGETQYF. The CDR3, as DNA: TGTGCCAGCAGCTTAGATGTAACAGGGGTCGGAGAGACCCAGTACTTC.

Concerning this clone: This specimen includes other DNA sequences encoding the same CDR3. The chain recombines TRBV7-9 with TRBJ1-1; D is ambiguous. CDR1 and CDR2 (germline): SEHNR, FQNEAQ (reference sequence). CDR3 size: 14 residues. V was trimmed by 1 base and J by 3 bases, leaving 9 bases between them. The DNA for the CDR3 is TGTGCCAGCAGCTTAGGGGCAGGTGACACTGAAGCTTTCTTT. As protein: CASSLGAGDTEAFF.

The gene calls are TRBV4-1 and TRBJ2-1; a weak D match, TRBD2 (6 bases). Germline CDR1 reads MGHRA; CDR2 reads YSYEKL. Trimming stripped 0 bases from V and 4 bases from J, with 13 bases between. This CDR3 region has 16 residues. The CDR3 loop reads CASSQDHAGLYNEQFF. The CDR3 DNA reads as TGCGCCAGCAGCCAAGATCACGCGGGGCTGTACAATGAGCAGTTCTTC.